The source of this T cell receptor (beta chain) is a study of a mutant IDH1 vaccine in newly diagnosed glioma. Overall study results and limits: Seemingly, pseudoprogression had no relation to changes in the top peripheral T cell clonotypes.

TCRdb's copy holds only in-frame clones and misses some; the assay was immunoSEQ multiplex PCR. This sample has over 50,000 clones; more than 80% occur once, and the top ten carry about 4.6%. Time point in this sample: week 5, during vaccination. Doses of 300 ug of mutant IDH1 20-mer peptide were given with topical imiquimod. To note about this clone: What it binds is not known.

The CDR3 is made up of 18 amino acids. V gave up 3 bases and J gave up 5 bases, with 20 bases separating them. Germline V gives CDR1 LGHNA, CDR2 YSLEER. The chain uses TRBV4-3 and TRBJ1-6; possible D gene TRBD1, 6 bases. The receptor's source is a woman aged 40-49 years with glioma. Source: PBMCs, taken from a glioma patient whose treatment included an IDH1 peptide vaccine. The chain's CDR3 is CASSQEAPGTRNNSPLHF. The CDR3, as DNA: TGCGCCAGCAGCCAGGAGGCACCCGGGACACGAAATAATTCACCCCTCCACTTT.